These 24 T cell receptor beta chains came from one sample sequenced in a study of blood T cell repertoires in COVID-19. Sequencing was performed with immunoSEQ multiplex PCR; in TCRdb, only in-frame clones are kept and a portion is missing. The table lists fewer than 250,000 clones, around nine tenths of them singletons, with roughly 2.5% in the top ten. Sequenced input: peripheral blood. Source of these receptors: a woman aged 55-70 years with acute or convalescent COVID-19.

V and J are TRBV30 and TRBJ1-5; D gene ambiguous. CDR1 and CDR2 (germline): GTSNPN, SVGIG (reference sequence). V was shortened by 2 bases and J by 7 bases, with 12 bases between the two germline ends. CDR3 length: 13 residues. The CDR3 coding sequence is TGTGCCTGGAGTCGGGAGGATCCGCAGCCCCAGCATTTT. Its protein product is CAWSREDPQPQHF.

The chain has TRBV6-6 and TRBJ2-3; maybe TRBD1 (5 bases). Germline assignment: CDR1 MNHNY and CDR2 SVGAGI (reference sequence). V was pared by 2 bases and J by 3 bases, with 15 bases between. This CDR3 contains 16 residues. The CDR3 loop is CASSYGEVKGTDTQYF. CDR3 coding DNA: TGTGCCAGCAGTTACGGTGAGGTTAAGGGGACAGATACGCAGTATTTT.

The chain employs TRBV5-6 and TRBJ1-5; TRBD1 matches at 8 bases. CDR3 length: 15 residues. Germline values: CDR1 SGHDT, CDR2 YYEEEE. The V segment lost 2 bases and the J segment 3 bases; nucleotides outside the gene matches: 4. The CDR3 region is CASSFAGGFNQPQHF. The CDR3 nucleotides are TGTGCCAGCAGCTTTGCAGGGGGCTTCAATCAGCCCCAGCATTTT.

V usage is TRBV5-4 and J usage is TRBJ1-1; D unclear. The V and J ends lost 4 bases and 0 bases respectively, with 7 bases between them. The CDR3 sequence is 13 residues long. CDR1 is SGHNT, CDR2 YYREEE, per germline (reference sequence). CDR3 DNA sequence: TGTGCCAGCAGCCCCGGGTTGAACACTGAAGCTTTCTTT. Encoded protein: CASSPGLNTEAFF.

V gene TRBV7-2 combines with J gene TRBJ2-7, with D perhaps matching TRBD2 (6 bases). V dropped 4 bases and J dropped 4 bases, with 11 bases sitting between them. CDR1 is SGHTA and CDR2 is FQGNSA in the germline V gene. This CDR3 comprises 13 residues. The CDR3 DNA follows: TGTGCCAGCAGCTCCCCGGGGGTTTACGAGCAGTACTTC. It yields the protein CASSSPGVYEQYF. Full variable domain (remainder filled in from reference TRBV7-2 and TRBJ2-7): GAGVSQSPSNKVTEKGKDVELRCDPISGHTALYWYRQSLGQGLEFLIYFQGNSAPDKSGLPSDRFSAERTGGSVSTLTIQRTQQEDSAVYLCASSSPGVYEQYFGPGTRLTVT.

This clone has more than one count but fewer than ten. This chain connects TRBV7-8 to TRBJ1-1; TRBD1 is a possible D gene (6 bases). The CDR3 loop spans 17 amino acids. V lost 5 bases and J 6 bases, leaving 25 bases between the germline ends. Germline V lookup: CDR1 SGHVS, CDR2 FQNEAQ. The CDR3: CASSPPYRVRPGPEAFF. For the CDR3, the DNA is TGTGCCAGCAGCCCGCCCTACAGGGTTCGGCCTGGACCTGAAGCTTTCTTT.

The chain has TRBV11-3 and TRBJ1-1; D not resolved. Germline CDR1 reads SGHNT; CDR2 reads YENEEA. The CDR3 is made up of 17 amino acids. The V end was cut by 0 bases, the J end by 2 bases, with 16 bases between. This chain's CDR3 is CASSLDLPSTKNTEAFF. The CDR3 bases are TGTGCCAGCAGCTTAGATCTCCCAAGCACCAAAAACACTGAAGCTTTCTTT. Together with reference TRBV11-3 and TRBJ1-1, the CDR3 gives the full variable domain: EAGVVQSPRYKIIEKKQPVAFWCNPISGHNTLYWYLQNLGQGPELLIRYENEEAVDDSQLPKDRFSAERLKGVDSTLKIQPAELGDSAVYLCASSLDLPSTKNTEAFFGQGTRLTVV.

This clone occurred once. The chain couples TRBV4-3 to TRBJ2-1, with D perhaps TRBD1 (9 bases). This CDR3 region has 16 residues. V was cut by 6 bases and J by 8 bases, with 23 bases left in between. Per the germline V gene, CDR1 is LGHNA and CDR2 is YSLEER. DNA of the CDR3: TGCGCCAGCAGTCGAGAACAGGGGGCGGGGGGTCATGAGCAGTTCTTC. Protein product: CASSREQGAGGHEQFF.

The CDR3 protein is CASSSPGRGVTDTQYF. The DNA of the CDR3 is TGTGCCAGCAGTTCCCCAGGGCGGGGGGTCACAGATACGCAGTATTTT. The chain combines TRBV28 with TRBJ2-3; TRBD2 matches 8 bases. Germline-derived CDR1 and CDR2 are MDHEN and SYDVKM. With 4 bases clipped from V and 2 bases from J, the junction kept 8 bases outside the gene matches. The CDR3 consists of 16 residues.

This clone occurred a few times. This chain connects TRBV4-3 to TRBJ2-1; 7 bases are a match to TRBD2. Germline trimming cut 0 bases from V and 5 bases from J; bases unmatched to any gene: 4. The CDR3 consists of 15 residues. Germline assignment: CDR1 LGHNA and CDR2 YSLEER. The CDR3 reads CASSQDGRLNNEQFF. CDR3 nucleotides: TGCGCCAGCAGCCAAGACGGGAGGCTGAACAATGAGCAGTTCTTC.

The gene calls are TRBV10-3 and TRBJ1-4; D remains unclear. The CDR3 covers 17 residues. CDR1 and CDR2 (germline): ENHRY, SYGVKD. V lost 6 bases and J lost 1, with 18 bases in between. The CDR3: CAISQFGLGVTNEKLFF. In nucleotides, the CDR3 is TGTGCCATCAGCCAGTTTGGGCTGGGAGTAACTAATGAAAAACTGTTTTTT.

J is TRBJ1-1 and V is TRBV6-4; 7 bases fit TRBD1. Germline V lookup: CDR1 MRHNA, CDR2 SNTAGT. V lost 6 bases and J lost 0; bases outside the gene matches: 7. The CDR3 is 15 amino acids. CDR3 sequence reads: CASRKEGAVNTEAFF. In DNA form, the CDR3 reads TGTGCCAGCAGAAAAGAGGGGGCAGTGAACACTGAAGCTTTCTTT.

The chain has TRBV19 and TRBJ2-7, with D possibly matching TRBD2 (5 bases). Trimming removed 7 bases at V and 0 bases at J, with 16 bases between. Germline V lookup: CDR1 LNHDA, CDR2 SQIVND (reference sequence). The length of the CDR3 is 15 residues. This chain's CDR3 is CASTLGGASSYEQYF. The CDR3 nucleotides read TGTGCCAGTACCCTCGGAGGCGCGAGCTCCTACGAGCAGTACTTC.

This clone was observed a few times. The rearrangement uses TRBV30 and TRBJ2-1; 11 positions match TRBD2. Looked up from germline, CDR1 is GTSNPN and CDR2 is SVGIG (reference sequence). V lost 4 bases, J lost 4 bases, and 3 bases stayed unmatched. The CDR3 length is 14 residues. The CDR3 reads CAWNPSGRYNEQFF. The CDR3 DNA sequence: TGTGCCTGGAACCCTAGCGGGAGGTACAATGAGCAGTTCTTC.

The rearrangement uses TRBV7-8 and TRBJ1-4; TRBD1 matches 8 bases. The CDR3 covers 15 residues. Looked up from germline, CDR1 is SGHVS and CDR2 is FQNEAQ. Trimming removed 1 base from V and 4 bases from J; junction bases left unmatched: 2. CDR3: CASSLGGQDNEKLFF. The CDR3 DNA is TGTGCCAGCAGCTTAGGGGGACAGGATAATGAAAAACTGTTTTTT.

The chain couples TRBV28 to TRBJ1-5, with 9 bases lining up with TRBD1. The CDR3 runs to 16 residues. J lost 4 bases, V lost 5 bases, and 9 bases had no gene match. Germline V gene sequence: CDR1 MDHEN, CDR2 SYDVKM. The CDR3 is CASSLSTGQGNQPQHF. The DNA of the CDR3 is TGTGCCAGCAGTCTATCCACAGGACAGGGGAATCAGCCCCAGCATTTT. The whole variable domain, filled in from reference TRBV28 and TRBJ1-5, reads DVKVTQSSRYLVKRTGEKVFLECVQDMDHENMFWYRQDPGLGLRLIYFSYDVKMKEKGDIPEGYSVSREKKERFSLILESASTNQTSMYLCASSLSTGQGNQPQHFGDGTRLSIL.

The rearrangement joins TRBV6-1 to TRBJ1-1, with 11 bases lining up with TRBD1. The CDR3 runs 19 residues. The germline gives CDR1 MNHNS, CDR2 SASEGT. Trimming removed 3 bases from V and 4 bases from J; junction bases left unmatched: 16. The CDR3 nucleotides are TGTGCCAGCAGTGAGCGGACCGGGACAGGGGGGATAAGGGGCACTGAAGCTTTCTTT. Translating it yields CASSERTGTGGIRGTEAFF.

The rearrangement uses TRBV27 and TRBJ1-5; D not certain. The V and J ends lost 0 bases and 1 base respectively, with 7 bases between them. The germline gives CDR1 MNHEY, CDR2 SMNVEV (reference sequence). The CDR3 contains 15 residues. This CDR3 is CASSLSILSNQPQHF. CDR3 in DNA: TGTGCCAGCAGTTTATCAATCCTAAGCAATCAGCCCCAGCATTTT.

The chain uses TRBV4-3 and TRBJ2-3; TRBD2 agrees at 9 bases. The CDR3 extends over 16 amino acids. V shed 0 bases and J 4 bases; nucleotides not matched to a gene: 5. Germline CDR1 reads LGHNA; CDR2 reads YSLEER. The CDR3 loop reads CASSQEGVAGADTQYF. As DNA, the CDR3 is TGCGCCAGCAGCCAAGAGGGGGTAGCGGGGGCAGATACGCAGTATTTT.

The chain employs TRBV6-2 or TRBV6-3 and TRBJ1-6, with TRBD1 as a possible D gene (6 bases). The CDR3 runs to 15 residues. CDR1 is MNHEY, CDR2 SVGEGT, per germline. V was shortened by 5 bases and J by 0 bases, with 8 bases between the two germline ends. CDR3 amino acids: CASSLGGSYNSPLHF. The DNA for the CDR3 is TGTGCCAGCAGTCTAGGGGGCTCCTATAATTCACCCCTCCACTTT.

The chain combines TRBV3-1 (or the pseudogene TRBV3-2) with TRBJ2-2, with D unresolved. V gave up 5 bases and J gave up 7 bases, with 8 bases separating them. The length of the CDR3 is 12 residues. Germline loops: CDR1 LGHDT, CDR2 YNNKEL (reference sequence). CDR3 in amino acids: CASSSYIGELFF. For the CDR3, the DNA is TGTGCCAGCAGCTCTTACATCGGGGAGCTGTTTTTT.

CDR3 DNA: TGTGCCAGCAGCTTCTGGGGGGGCCCAGATACGCAGTATTTT. Residues: CASSFWGGPDTQYF. V gene TRBV11-1 combines with J gene TRBJ2-3; D possibly corresponds to TRBD2 (7 bases). Trimming cost V 3 bases and J 4 bases, with 11 bases left between them. The CDR3 length is 14 residues. In germline, CDR1 is SGHAT, CDR2 FQDESV (reference sequence).

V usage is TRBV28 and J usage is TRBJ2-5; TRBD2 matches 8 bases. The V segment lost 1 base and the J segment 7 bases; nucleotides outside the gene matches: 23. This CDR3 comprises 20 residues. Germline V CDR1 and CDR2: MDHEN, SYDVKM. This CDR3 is CASSLSPGTRGGTGLWTQYF. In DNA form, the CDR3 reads TGTGCCAGCAGTTTATCCCCGGGGACTAGGGGGGGTACGGGGTTATGGACCCAGTACTTC.

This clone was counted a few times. This chain's CDR3 is CAWTPGAGNTIYF. In DNA form, the CDR3 reads TGTGCCTGGACCCCAGGGGCTGGAAACACCATATATTTT. The V gene is TRBV30, the J gene TRBJ1-3; perhaps TRBD1 as D (6 bases). There are 13 residues in the CDR3. Germline assignment: CDR1 GTSNPN and CDR2 SVGIG (reference sequence). V gave up 4 bases and J gave up 2 bases, with 9 bases separating them.